This section outlines one TCR beta chain sequence together with its context. This same CDR3 is encoded by further DNA sequences in the sample. These data belong to a study of blood T cell repertoires in COVID-19. The wider study: The cDNA or gDNA used as material had been derived from T cells, B-cell-depleted T cells, or PBMCs.

Per the study methods: Amplifying reference gene primers gave estimates of nucleated cell counts. Sequencing was performed with immunoSEQ multiplex PCR; in TCRdb, only in-frame clones are kept and a portion is missing. For V, J and clone size, that table is used; D and trimming come from the DNA. The sample yields over 55,000 clones, nearly 85% seen once. The germline V and J ends were trimmed by 3 bases and 1 base, with 6 bases remaining between them. Germline CDR1 is LNHDA and CDR2 is SQIVND (reference sequence). This CDR3 contains 13 residues. Sequenced material: peripheral blood. The chain carries TRBV19 and TRBJ1-1, with D hard to call. This clonotype was obtained from a human donor in a cohort sampled during active COVID-19. The CDR3 coding sequence is TGTGCCAGTAGTATCAGGCAGAACACTGAAGCTTTCTTT. Residues: CASSIRQNTEAFF.